These 28 T cell receptor beta chains share one sample of origin, sequenced in a study of cytomegalovirus exposure and HLA in healthy donors. Libraries were prepared by immunoSEQ multiplex PCR; TCRdb keeps only in-frame clonotypes and omits some of them. The table shows around 130,000 clones, with 85% to 90% occurring only once. The source material was PBMCs. The receptors derive from a man aged 25-45 years in good health and CMV-seronegative.

This chain connects TRBV27 to TRBJ2-7, with TRBD1 identical over 8 bases. CDR1 MNHEY and CDR2 SMNVEV come from the germline V gene (reference sequence). This CDR3 has 14 amino acids. The V gene end was trimmed by 6 bases and the J gene end by 4 bases; junction bases not matched to a gene: 8. The CDR3 here is CASSRTGTQYEQYF. CDR3 coding DNA: TGTGCCAGCAGCCGGACAGGGACACAATACGAGCAGTACTTC.

The chain couples TRBV19 to TRBJ2-7; 12 bases are a match to TRBD2. This CDR3 region has 15 residues. CDR1 is LNHDA and CDR2 is SQIVND in the germline V gene (reference sequence). The V and J ends lost 4 bases and 3 bases, in that order; junction bases with no gene match: 4. CDR3 residues: CASSKTSGGFYEQYF. The DNA of the CDR3 is TGTGCCAGTAGTAAAACTAGCGGGGGGTTCTACGAGCAGTACTTC. Complete variable domain (other parts from reference TRBV19 and TRBJ2-7): DGGITQSPKYLFRKEGQNVTLSCEQNLNHDAMYWYRQDPGQGLRLIYYSQIVNDFQKGDIAEGYSVSREKKESFPLTVTSAQKNPTAFYLCASSKTSGGFYEQYFGPGTRLTVT.

This chain uses TRBV4-1 with TRBJ2-3; the match to TRBD2 covers 12 bases. V shed 0 bases and J 3 bases; nucleotides not matched to a gene: 4. Germline lookup yields CDR1 MGHRA and CDR2 YSYEKL. The CDR3 covers 17 residues. DNA of the CDR3: TGCGCCAGCAGCCAAGACGGACTAGCGGGGAAGACAGATACGCAGTATTTT. Translating gives CASSQDGLAGKTDTQYF.

The chain recombines TRBV6-1 with TRBJ2-1, with 7 bases identical to TRBD2. V shed 2 bases, J shed 0 bases, and the junction held 4 bases outside the gene matches. Germline V gives CDR1 MNHNS, CDR2 SASEGT. This CDR3 comprises 16 residues. In DNA form, the CDR3 reads TGTGCCAGCAGTGAAACAGCGGGGAGCTCCTACAATGAGCAGTTCTTC. Its protein product is CASSETAGSSYNEQFF.

V is TRBV29-1 and J is TRBJ1-1, with D tentatively TRBD1 (5 bases). The CDR3 is 12 residues long. Germline values: CDR1 SQVTM, CDR2 ANQGSEA. The ends were cut back, 1 base at V and 11 bases at J, with 14 bases in the middle. In DNA, the CDR3 is TGCAGCGTTGAAGCGGCAGGGTATGGGGCTTTCTTT. It encodes CSVEAAGYGAFF.

The chain joins TRBV9 to TRBJ2-3, with 8 bases identical to TRBD1. Trimming took 0 bases from V and 5 from J; bases not matched to a gene: 2. The CDR3 has 14 residues. In germline, CDR1 is SGDLS, CDR2 YYNGEE. The CDR3 DNA sequence: TGTGCCAGCAGCGTAGGACAGGGGATAGATACGCAGTATTTT. Encoded protein: CASSVGQGIDTQYF.

The rearrangement joins TRBV4-1 to TRBJ2-1; 8 bases align to TRBD1. The germline gives CDR1 MGHRA, CDR2 YSYEKL. V was clipped by 3 bases and J by 8 bases; unmatched bases: 6. This CDR3 contains 14 residues. DNA of the CDR3: TGCGCCAGCAGCCAGTGGACAGGGAAGGATGAGCAGTTCTTC. Encoded protein: CASSQWTGKDEQFF.

V is TRBV2 and J is TRBJ1-4; D might be TRBD1 (6 bases). Germline assignment: CDR1 SNHLY and CDR2 FYNNEI. This CDR3 has 14 residues. Trimming cost V 4 bases and J 5 bases, with 11 bases left between them. CDR3 amino acids: CASSVNRANEKLFF. For the CDR3, the DNA is TGTGCCAGCAGTGTTAACAGGGCGAATGAAAAACTGTTTTTT. Looking up the rest from reference TRBV2 and TRBJ1-4 gives the full variable domain: EPEVTQTPSHQVTQMGQEVILRCVPISNHLYFYWYRQILGQKVEFLVSFYNNEISEKSEIFDDQFSVERPDGSNFTLKIRSTKLEDSAMYFCASSVNRANEKLFFGSGTQLSVL.

The genes are TRBV27 and TRBJ1-6; D uncertain. V shed 6 bases and J shed 7 bases, with 10 bases lying between them. The CDR3 spans 13 residues. Germline V gene lookup returns CDR1 MNHEY and CDR2 SMNVEV (reference sequence). The CDR3 spells CASRGGYNSPLHF. The CDR3 DNA reads as TGTGCCAGCAGAGGCGGGTACAATTCACCCCTCCACTTT.

V and J are TRBV5-1 and TRBJ1-1; 9 positions match TRBD1. CDR1 and CDR2 (germline): SGHRS, YFSETQ. V gave up 3 bases and J gave up 0 bases; unmatched junction bases: 6. The CDR3 consists of 16 residues. The CDR3 nucleotides are TGCGCCAGCAGCTCGAGGGACAGGGACATGAACACTGAAGCTTTCTTT. It encodes CASSSRDRDMNTEAFF.

This sequence joins TRBV5-1 and TRBJ2-6; D might be TRBD1 (5 bases). The CDR3 loop spans 16 amino acids. Per germline, CDR1 SGHRS and CDR2 YFSETQ. V lost 1 base, J lost 2 bases, and 10 bases lay in between. The CDR3 DNA is TGCGCCAGCAGCTTGCAGGGTTCGGCTGGGGCCAACGTCCTGACTTTC. Protein product: CASSLQGSAGANVLTF.

The chain links TRBV18 to TRBJ1-6; 8 bases agree with TRBD1. V lost 3 bases, J lost 5 bases, and 6 bases stayed unmatched. This CDR3 comprises 16 residues. The germline gives CDR1 KGHSH, CDR2 LQKENI. The CDR3 loop is CASSPQGARNNSPLHF. CDR3 in DNA: TGTGCCAGCTCACCCCAGGGGGCTCGTAATAATTCACCCCTCCACTTT.

This rearrangement joins TRBV2 to TRBJ1-2; D remains ambiguous. V was pared by 5 bases and J by 4 bases, with 17 bases between. The V gene's germline CDR1 is SNHLY and CDR2 FYNNEI. CDR3 length: 15 residues. The CDR3 DNA follows: TGTGCCAGCAGTATGGGCCACTTTGGTTTCTATGGCTACACCTTC. This encodes CASSMGHFGFYGYTF.

This rearrangement joins TRBV5-4 to TRBJ2-2; 9 nucleotides agree with TRBD1. Germline assignment: CDR1 SGHNT and CDR2 YYREEE (reference sequence). The CDR3 is 15 residues long. Unmatched junction bases numbered 7, after V lost 4 bases and J lost 6 bases. As DNA, the CDR3 is TGTGCCAGCAGCAGGGGACAGGGCCCAGCCGGGGAGCTGTTTTTT. It yields the protein CASSRGQGPAGELFF.

This chain joins TRBV28 and TRBJ2-7, with 8 nucleotides matching TRBD2. V was clipped by 1 base and J by 2 bases; unmatched bases: 4. Germline assignment: CDR1 MDHEN and CDR2 SYDVKM. The CDR3 consists of 15 residues. CDR3 DNA: TGTGCCAGCAGTTTATTACCGGGGGGGGCCTACGAGCAGTACTTC. It translates to CASSLLPGGAYEQYF.

This rearrangement joins TRBV19 to TRBJ2-2, with TRBD2 identical over 9 bases. The germline V gene has CDR1 LNHDA and CDR2 SQIVND (reference sequence). CDR3 size: 15 residues. The junction had 2 bases not matched to a gene; V was cut back by 5 bases and J by 1 base. The CDR3 reads CASSLSGRNTGELFF. The CDR3 nucleotides read TGTGCCAGTAGTCTTAGCGGGAGGAACACCGGGGAGCTGTTTTTT.

This chain connects TRBV28 to TRBJ2-7, with 8 bases identical to TRBD1. Germline trimming cut 8 bases from V and 4 bases from J; bases unmatched to any gene: 13. Germline CDR1 is MDHEN and CDR2 is SYDVKM. This CDR3 contains 15 residues. In DNA, the CDR3 is TGTGCCAGCTCCCCTGGAGGGACAGGCAATTACGAGCAGTACTTC. It yields the protein CASSPGGTGNYEQYF.

This clone was counted once. The chain couples TRBV27 to TRBJ1-5; D is uncertain. Germline assignment: CDR1 MNHEY and CDR2 SMNVEV (reference sequence). V lost 4 bases and J lost 7, with 11 bases in between. The CDR3 sequence is 13 residues long. The CDR3, as DNA: TGTGCCAGCAGTTCCAGTAGCAGCCAGCCCCAGCATTTT. This sequence encodes CASSSSSSQPQHF.

The chain is built from TRBV7-9 and TRBJ2-7; 7 positions agree with TRBD1. V dropped 5 bases and J dropped 4; count of bases not matched to a gene: 11. Germline CDR1 and CDR2: SEHNR and FQNEAQ (reference sequence). The CDR3 is 15 residues long. The CDR3 nucleotides read TGTGCCAGCAGCCATATAACAGGGGACGGGTACGAGCAGTACTTC. Amino acid sequence: CASSHITGDGYEQYF.

V usage is TRBV6-5 and J usage is TRBJ2-3; weak D call: TRBD2 (5 bases). The CDR3 spans 16 residues. The germline V and J ends were trimmed by 0 bases and 4 bases, with 14 bases remaining between them. Germline V gives CDR1 MNHEY, CDR2 SVGAGI. The CDR3 sequence: CASSYSLLARADTQYF. The CDR3 region has the DNA TGTGCCAGCAGTTACTCCCTGCTAGCTAGGGCAGATACGCAGTATTTT.

The count of this clone is one. This sample also contains other DNA sequences that code for the same CDR3. CDR3 DNA: TGTGCCAGTAGCCTGGACAGAAGCTCCTACAATGAGCAGTTCTTC. Its translation: CASSLDRSSYNEQFF. The chain uses TRBV19 and TRBJ2-1; perhaps TRBD1 as D (6 bases). V was shortened by 6 bases and J by 0 bases, with 12 bases between the two germline ends. This CDR3 is 15 amino acids long. The germline gives CDR1 LNHDA, CDR2 SQIVND (reference sequence).

The J gene is TRBJ2-7, the V gene TRBV6-5, with a tentative D call TRBD2 (5 bases). V dropped 6 bases and J dropped 3 bases, with 12 bases sitting between them. Germline assignment: CDR1 MNHEY and CDR2 SVGAGI. The CDR3 contains 13 residues. CDR3 sequence (DNA): TGTGCCAGCAGGGACTCCGCATTCTACGAGCAGTACTTC. This gives the protein CASRDSAFYEQYF.

This clone has only one observation. The chain employs TRBV7-8 and TRBJ1-5; TRBD1 might be the D (5 bases). The CDR3 totals 16 residues. Trimming shortened V by 5 bases and J by 1 base, and 15 bases separated the two germline ends. CDR1 and CDR2 (germline): SGHVS, FQNEAQ. CDR3 loop: CASSRGFGGSNQPQHF. CDR3 nucleotide sequence: TGTGCCAGCAGCCGCGGTTTTGGGGGGAGCAATCAGCCCCAGCATTTT.

This clone was picked up one time. The V gene is TRBV4-3, the J gene TRBJ1-1; D might be TRBD1 (5 bases). V lost 1 base and J 1 base, leaving 13 bases between the germline ends. The length of the CDR3 is 16 residues. Germline V gives CDR1 LGHNA, CDR2 YSLEER. CDR3 nucleotides: TGCGCCAGCAGCCAAGTAGGAGGGGACCAGAACACTGAAGCTTTCTTT. Translated: CASSQVGGDQNTEAFF.

The rearrangement joins TRBV28 to TRBJ1-2, with 10 positions matching TRBD1. Germline V gene sequence: CDR1 MDHEN, CDR2 SYDVKM. The CDR3 has 16 amino acids. V shed 7 bases, J shed 4 bases, and the junction held 12 bases outside the gene matches. This CDR3 is CASITSPDRGPYGYTF. The CDR3 DNA reads TGTGCCAGCATTACGAGCCCTGACAGGGGGCCCTATGGCTACACCTTC.

This rearrangement joins TRBV9 to TRBJ2-3; TRBD2 matches at 13 bases. The CDR3 has 15 amino acids. The V gene end was trimmed by 0 bases and the J gene end by 5 bases; junction bases not matched to a gene: 0. Per germline, CDR1 SGDLS and CDR2 YYNGEE. CDR3 DNA sequence: TGTGCCAGCAGCGTAGGACTAGCGGGGGGAGATACGCAGTATTTT. Protein sequence: CASSVGLAGGDTQYF.

This chain joins TRBV6-1 and TRBJ1-6, with D maybe TRBD1 (6 bases). The CDR3 runs to 13 residues. Germline values: CDR1 MNHNS, CDR2 SASEGT. With 4 bases removed from V and 8 bases from J, the gap between germline ends came to 9 bases. The CDR3 nucleotides read TGTGCCAGCAGTGCCTACAGGGATTCACCCCTCCACTTT. Translated, it gives CASSAYRDSPLHF.

CDR3 residues: CATSRLGEGDNEQFF. CDR3 nucleotide sequence: TGTGCCACCAGCAGACTCGGGGAGGGGGACAATGAGCAGTTCTTC. The genes are TRBV15 and TRBJ2-1, with a weak D call TRBD2 (7 bases). The CDR3 length is 15 residues. Germline CDR1 is LNHNV and CDR2 is YYDKDF (reference sequence). V dropped 2 bases and J dropped 5 bases, with 13 bases sitting between them.